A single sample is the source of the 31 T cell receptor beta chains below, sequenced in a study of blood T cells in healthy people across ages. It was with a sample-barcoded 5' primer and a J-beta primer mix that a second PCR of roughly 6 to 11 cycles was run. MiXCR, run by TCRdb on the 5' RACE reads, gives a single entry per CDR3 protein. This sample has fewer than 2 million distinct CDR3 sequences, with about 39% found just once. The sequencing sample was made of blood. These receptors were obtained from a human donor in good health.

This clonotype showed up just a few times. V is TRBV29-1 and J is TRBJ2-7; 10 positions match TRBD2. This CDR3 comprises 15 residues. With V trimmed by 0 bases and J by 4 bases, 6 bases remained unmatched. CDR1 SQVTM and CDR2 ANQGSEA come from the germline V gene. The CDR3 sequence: CSVEDLGLAEYEQYF. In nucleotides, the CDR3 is TGCAGCGTTGAAGACCTCGGACTAGCGGAATACGAGCAGTACTTC.

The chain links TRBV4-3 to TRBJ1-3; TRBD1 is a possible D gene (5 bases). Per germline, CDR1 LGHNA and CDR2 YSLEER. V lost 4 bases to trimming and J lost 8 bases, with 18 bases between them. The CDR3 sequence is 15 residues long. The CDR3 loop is CASSRLTGTGDTIYF. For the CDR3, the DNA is TGCGCCAGCAGCCGACTTACCGGGACCGGTGACACCATATATTTT.

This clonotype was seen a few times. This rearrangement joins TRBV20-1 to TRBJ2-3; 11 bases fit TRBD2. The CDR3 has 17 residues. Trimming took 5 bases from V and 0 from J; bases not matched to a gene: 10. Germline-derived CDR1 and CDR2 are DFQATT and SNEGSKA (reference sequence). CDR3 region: CSAFGPGLAASTDTQYF. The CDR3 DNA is TGCAGTGCTTTTGGTCCGGGACTAGCGGCTAGCACAGATACGCAGTATTTT.

CDR3 DNA sequence: TGTGCCACCAGCCGGGACAGGGTAAACTATGGCTACACCTTC. Protein sequence: CATSRDRVNYGYTF. The rearrangement uses TRBV15 and TRBJ1-2; the match to TRBD1 covers 9 bases. CDR3 size: 14 residues. Germline V lookup: CDR1 LNHNV, CDR2 YYDKDF (reference sequence). After removal of 5 bases from V and 2 bases from J, the junction contained 3 bases not matched to a gene.

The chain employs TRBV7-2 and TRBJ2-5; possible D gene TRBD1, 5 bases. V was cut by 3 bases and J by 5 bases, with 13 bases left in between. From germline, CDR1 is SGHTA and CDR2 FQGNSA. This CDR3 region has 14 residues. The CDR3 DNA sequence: TGTGCCAGCAGCTTGGACACCAGATCGGAGACCCAGTACTTC. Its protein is CASSLDTRSETQYF. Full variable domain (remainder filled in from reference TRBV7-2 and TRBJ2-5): GAGVSQSPSNKVTEKGKDVELRCDPISGHTALYWYRQSLGQGLEFLIYFQGNSAPDKSGLPSDRFSAERTGGSVSTLTIQRTQQEDSAVYLCASSLDTRSETQYFGPGTRLLVL.

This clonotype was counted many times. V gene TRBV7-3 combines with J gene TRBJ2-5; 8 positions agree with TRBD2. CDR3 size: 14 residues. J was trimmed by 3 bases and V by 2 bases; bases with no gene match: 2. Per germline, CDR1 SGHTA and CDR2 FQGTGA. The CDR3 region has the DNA TGTGCCAGCAGCTTAGACGGGGGGGAAGAGACCCAGTACTTC. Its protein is CASSLDGGEETQYF.

The CDR3 DNA reads TGTGCCAGCAGTTCGGGCTATAGAGAAAAACTGTTTTTT. It codes for CASSSGYREKLFF. The J gene is TRBJ1-4, the V gene TRBV27, with D unclear. The CDR3 covers 13 residues. The V gene lost 4 bases and the J gene lost 8 bases, with 11 bases spanning the gap. Germline V CDR1 and CDR2: MNHEY, SMNVEV (reference sequence).

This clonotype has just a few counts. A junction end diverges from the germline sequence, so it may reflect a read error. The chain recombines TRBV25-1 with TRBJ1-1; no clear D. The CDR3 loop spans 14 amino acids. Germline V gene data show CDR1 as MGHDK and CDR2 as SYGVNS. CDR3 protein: CASGEGFLNTEAFF. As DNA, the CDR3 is TGTGCCAGCGGTGAAGGGTTTTTGAACACTGAAGCTTTCTTT. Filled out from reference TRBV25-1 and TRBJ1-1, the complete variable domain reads EADIYQTPRYLVIGTGKKITLECSQTMGHDKMYWYQQDPGMELHLIHYSYGVNSTEKGDLSSESTVSRIRTEHFPLTLESARPSHTSQYLCASGEGFLNTEAFFGQGTRLTVV.

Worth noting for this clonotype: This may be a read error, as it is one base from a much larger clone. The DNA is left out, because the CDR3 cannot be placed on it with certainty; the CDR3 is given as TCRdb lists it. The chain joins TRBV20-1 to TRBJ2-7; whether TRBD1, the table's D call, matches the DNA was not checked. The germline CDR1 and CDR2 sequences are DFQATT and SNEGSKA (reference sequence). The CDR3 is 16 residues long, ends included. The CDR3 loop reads CSTSGTLNLAKNIQYF.

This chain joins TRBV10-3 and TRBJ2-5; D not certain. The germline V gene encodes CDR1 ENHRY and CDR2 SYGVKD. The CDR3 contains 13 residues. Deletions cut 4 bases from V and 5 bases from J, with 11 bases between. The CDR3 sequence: CAISGSQDETQYF. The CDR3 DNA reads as TGTGCCATCAGTGGGTCCCAGGATGAGACCCAGTACTTC.

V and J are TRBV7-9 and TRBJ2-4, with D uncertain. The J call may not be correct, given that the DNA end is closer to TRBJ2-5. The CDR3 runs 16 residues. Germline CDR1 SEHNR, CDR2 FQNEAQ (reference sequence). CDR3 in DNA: TGTGCCAGCAGCCCGCTATGGGTACATATACCCGAGACCCAGTACTTC. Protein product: CASSPLWVHIPETQYF.

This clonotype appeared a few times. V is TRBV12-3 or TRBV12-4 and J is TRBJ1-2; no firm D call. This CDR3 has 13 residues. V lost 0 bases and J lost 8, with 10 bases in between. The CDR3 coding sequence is TGTGCCAGCAGTTTAGCCAGGATAGGAGGCTACACCTTC. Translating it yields CASSLARIGGYTF.

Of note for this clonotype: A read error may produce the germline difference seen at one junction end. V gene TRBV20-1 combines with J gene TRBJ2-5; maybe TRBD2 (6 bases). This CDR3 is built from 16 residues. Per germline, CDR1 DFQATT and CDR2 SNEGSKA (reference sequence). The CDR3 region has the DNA TGCAGTGCCAGAGACGGCGCAGGGAGGAAGGGAGAGACCCAGTACTTC. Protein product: CSARDGAGRKGETQYF.

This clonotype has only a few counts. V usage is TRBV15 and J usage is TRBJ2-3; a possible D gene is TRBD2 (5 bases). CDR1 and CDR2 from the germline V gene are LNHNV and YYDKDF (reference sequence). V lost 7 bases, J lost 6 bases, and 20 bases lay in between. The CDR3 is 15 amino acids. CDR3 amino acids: CATTIDLDFTDTQYF. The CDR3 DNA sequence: TGTGCCACCACTATCGACTTGGACTTCACGGATACGCAGTATTTT.

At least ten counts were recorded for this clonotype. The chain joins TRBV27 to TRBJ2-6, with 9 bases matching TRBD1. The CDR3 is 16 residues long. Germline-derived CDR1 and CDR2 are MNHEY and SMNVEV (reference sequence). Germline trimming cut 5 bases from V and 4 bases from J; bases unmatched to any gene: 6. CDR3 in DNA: TGTGCCAGCAGTCCCGGGACAGGGTTCGGGGCCAACGTCCTGACTTTC. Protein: CASSPGTGFGANVLTF.

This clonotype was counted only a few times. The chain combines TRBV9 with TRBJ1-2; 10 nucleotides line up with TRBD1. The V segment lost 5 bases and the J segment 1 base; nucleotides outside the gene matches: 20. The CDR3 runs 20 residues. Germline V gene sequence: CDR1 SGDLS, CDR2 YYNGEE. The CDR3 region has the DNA TGTGCCAGCAGTCTTACCCTGGGACAGGGGCCGGAGTCCCTTAACTATGGCTACACCTTC. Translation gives CASSLTLGQGPESLNYGYTF.

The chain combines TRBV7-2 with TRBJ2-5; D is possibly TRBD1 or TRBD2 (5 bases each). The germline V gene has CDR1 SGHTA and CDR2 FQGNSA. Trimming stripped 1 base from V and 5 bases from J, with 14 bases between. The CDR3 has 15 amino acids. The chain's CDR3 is CASSLEAREWETQYF. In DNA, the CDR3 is TGTGCCAGCAGCTTAGAGGCCAGGGAGTGGGAGACCCAGTACTTC.

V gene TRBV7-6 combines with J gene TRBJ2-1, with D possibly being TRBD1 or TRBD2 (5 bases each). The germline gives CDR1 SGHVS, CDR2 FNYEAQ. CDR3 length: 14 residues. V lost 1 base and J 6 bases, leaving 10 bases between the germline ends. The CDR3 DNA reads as TGTGCCAGCAGCTTAGTTTCAGGGAGCAATGAGCAGTTCTTC. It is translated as CASSLVSGSNEQFF.

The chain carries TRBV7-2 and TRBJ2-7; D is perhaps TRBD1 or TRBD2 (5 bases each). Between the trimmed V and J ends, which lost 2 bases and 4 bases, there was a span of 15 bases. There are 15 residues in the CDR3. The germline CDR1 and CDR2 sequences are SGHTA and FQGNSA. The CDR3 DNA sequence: TGTGCCAGCAGCTTAAGGCTTGGGGGAATTTACGAGCAGTACTTC. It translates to CASSLRLGGIYEQYF. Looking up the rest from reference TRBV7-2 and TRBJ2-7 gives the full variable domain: GAGVSQSPSNKVTEKGKDVELRCDPISGHTALYWYRQSLGQGLEFLIYFQGNSAPDKSGLPSDRFSAERTGGSVSTLTIQRTQQEDSAVYLCASSLRLGGIYEQYFGPGTRLTVT.

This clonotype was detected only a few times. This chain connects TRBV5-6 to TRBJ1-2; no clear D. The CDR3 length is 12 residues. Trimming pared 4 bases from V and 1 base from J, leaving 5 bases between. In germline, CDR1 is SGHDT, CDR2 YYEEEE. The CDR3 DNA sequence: TGTGCCAGCAGCACTAATAACTATGGCTACACCTTC. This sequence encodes CASSTNNYGYTF.

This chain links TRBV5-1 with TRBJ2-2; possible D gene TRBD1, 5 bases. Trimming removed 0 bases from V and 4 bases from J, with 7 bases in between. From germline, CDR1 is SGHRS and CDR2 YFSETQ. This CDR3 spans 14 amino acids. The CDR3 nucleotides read TGCGCCAGCAGCTTGGACAGGCCCACCGGGGAGCTGTTTTTT. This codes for CASSLDRPTGELFF.

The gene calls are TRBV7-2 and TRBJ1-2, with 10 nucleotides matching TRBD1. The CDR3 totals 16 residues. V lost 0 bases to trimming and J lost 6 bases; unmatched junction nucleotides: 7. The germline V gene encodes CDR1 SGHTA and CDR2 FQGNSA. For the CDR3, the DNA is TGTACCAGCAGCTTAGCGCTTGGGACAGGGGTTGATGGCTACACCTTC. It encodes CTSSLALGTGVDGYTF.

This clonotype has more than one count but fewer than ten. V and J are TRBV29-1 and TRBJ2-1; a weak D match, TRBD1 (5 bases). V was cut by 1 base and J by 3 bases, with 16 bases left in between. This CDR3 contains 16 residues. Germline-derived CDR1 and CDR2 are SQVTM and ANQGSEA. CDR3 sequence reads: CSVEGWTKENYNEQFF. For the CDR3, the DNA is TGCAGCGTTGAAGGCTGGACAAAAGAAAACTACAATGAGCAGTTCTTC.

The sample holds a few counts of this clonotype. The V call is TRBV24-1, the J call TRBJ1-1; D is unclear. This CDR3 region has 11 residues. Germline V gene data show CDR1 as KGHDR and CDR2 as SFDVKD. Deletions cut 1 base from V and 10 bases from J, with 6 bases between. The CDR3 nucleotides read TGTGCCACCAGTGATTTAACCCGAGCTTTCTTT. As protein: CATSDLTRAFF.

The CDR3 loop reads CASSFSVNSGANVLTF. The CDR3 coding sequence is TGTGCCAGCAGCTTTTCCGTCAACTCTGGGGCCAACGTCCTGACTTTC. The J gene is TRBJ2-6, the V gene TRBV7-2; no clear D gene. The CDR3 is made up of 16 amino acids. CDR1 SGHTA and CDR2 FQGNSA come from the germline V gene. V was shortened by 3 bases and J by 0 bases, with 9 bases between the two germline ends.

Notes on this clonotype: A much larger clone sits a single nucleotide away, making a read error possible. The CDR3 sequence: CSAGGGGAADTQYF. CDR3 in DNA: TGCAGTGCTGGGGGCGGGGGGGCCGCAGATACGCAGTATTTT. The rearrangement uses TRBV20-1 and TRBJ2-3, with TRBD2 identical over 9 bases. In germline, CDR1 is DFQATT, CDR2 SNEGSKA (reference sequence). CDR3 length: 14 amino acids. Trimming cost V 5 bases and J 4 bases; bases outside gene matches: 7.

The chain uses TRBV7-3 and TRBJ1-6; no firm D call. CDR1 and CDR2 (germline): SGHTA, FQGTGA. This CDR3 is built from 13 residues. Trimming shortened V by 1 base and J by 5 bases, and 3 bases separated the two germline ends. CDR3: CASSLSHNSPLHF. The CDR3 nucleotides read TGTGCCAGCAGCTTAAGCCATAATTCACCCCTCCACTTT. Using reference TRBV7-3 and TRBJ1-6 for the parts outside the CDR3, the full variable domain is GAGVSQTPSNKVTEKGKYVELRCDPISGHTALYWYRQSLGQGPEFLIYFQGTGAADDSGLPNDRFFAVRPEGSVSTLKIQRTERGDSAVYLCASSLSHNSPLHFGNGTRLTVT.

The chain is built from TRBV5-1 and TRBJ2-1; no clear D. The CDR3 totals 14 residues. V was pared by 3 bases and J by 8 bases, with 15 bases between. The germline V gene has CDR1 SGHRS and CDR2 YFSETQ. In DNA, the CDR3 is TGCGCCAGCAGCTGGCTTCGGAACAGAGATGAGCAGTTCTTC. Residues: CASSWLRNRDEQFF.

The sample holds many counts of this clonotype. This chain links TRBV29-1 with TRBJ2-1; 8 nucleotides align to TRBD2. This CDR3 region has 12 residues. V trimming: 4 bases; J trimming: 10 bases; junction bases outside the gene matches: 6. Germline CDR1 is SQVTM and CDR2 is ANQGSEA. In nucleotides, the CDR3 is TGCAGCGTTGCCAGCGGGGGCTGGGAGCAGTTCTTC. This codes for CSVASGGWEQFF.

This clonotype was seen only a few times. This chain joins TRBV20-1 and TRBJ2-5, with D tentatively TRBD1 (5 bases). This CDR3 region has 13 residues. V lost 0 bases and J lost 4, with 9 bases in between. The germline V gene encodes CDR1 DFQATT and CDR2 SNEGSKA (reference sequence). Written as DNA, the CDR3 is TGCAGTGCTAGAGATCCAGGGCGAGAGACCCAGTACTTC. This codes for CSARDPGRETQYF.

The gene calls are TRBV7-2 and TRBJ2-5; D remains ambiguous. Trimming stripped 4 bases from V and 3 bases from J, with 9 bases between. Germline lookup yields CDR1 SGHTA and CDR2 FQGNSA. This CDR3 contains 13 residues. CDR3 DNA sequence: TGTGCCAGCAGCTCCAGGTCCAAAGAGACCCAGTACTTC. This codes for CASSSRSKETQYF.